Each of the 2 T cell receptor beta chains below was sequenced from the same sample in a study of blood T cell repertoires in COVID-19. Profiling relied on immunoSEQ multiplex PCR, and the TCRdb table lists in-frame clones only, not all of them. The sample holds under 130,000 clones; around 76% are singletons and the top ten take roughly a fifth. The specimen was peripheral blood. These receptor sequences come from a woman in her sixties or seventies with acute or convalescent COVID-19.

The V call is TRBV19, the J call TRBJ1-4, with no clear D. V lost 4 bases and J lost 6, with 12 bases in between. This CDR3 contains 14 residues. Germline CDR1 is LNHDA and CDR2 is SQIVND (reference sequence). The CDR3: CASSRAGSDEKLFF. Here the CDR3 DNA reads TGTGCCAGTAGTAGGGCAGGAAGTGATGAAAAACTGTTTTTT.

The chain couples TRBV6-5 to TRBJ1-1; 8 nucleotides line up with TRBD1. The CDR3 is 15 amino acids. Germline V gives CDR1 MNHEY, CDR2 SVGAGI. V was pared by 6 bases and J by 5 bases, with 11 bases of the junction left unmatched. Here the CDR3 DNA reads TGTGCCAGCAGCCTAGGACAGGGTCTTAGGACTGAAGCTTTCTTT. Translated, it gives CASSLGQGLRTEAFF.